This T cell receptor (beta chain) was identified in a study of identical twins. Each CDR3 protein gets one entry after TCRdb re-called the 5' RACE reads with MiXCR. The table has about 220,000 distinct CDR3 sequences, about 7.5% seen once. The table lists this clonotype with many counts. The antigen is not known. Study-wide results and limits: Invariant MAIT and iNKT cells could partly confound zero-insertion analyses.

CDR1 and CDR2 from the germline V gene are LGHNA and YNFKEQ. The CDR3 contains 16 residues. After removal of 4 bases from V and 5 bases from J, the junction contained 6 bases not matched to a gene. The sample was also linked to a second study, of yellow fever vaccine responses in identical twins.

The sequence was obtained from a woman younger than 35 in good health. The V and J genes are TRBV4-2 and TRBJ2-2, with 11 nucleotides matching TRBD2. Sequences were obtained from memory (CD45RO+) T cells sorted from blood. The CDR3 DNA is TGTGCCAGCAGCCCCTACCTAGCGGGAGGTACCGGGGAGCTGTTTTTT. Protein product: CASSPYLAGGTGELFF.